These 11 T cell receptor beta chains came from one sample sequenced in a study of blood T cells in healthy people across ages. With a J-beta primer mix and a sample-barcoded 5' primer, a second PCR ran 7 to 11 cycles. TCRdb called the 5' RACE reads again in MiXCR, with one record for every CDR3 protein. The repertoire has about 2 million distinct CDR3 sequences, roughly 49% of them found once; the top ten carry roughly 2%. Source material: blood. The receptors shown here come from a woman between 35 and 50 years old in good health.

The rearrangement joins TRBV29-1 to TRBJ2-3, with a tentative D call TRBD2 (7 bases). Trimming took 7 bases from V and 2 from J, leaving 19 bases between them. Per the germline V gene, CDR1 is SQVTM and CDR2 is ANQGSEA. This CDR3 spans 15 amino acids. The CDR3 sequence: CSGKKGGTPTDTQYF. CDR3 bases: TGCAGCGGGAAGAAGGGGGGGACCCCCACAGATACGCAGTATTTT.

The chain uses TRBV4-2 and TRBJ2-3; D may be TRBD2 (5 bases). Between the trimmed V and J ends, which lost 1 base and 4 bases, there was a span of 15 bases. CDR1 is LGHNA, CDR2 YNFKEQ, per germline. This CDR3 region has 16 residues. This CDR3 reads CASSQVVAGVSDTQYF. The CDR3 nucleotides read TGTGCCAGCAGCCAAGTAGTCGCGGGTGTTTCAGATACGCAGTATTTT.

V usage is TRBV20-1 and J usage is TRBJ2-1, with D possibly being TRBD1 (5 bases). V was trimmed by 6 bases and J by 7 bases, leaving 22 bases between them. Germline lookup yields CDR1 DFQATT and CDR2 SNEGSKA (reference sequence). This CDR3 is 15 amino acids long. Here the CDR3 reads CSAPAQAWMSNEQFF. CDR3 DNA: TGCAGTGCCCCCGCACAGGCGTGGATGTCGAATGAGCAGTTCTTC.

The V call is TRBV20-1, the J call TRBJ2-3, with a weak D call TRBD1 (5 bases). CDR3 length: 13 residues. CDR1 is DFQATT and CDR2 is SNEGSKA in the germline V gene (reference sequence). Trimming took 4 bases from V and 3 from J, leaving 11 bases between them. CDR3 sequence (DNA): TGCAGTGCTATAGGGGTGATTACAGATACGCAGTATTTT. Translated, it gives CSAIGVITDTQYF.

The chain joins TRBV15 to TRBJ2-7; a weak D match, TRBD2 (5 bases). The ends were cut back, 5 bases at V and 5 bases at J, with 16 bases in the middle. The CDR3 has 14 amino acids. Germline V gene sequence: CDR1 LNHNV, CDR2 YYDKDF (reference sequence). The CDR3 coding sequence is TGTGCCACCAGCCGTCCCCACGAGCGGAACGAGCAGTACTTC. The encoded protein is CATSRPHERNEQYF.

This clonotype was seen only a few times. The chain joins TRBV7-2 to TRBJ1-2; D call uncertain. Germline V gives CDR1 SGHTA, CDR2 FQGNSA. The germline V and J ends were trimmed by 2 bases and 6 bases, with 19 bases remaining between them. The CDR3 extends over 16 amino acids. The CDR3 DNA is TGTGCCAGCAGCTTACGGTGGTCGGATAGCCCGGATGGCTACACCTTC. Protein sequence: CASSLRWSDSPDGYTF.

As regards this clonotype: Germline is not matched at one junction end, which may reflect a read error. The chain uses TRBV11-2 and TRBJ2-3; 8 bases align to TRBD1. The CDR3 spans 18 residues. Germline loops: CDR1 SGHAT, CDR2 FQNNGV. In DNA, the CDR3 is TGTGCCAGCATCTTAGTGGCCTTCGGGACAGGTGACACAGATACGCAGTATTTT. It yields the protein CASILVAFGTGDTDTQYF.

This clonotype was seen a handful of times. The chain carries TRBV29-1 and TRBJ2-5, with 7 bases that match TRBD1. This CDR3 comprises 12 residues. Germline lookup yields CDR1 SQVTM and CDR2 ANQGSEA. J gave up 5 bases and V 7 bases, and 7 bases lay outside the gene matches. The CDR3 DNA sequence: TGCAGCGCATACAGGGGAAGGGAGACCCAGTACTTC. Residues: CSAYRGRETQYF.

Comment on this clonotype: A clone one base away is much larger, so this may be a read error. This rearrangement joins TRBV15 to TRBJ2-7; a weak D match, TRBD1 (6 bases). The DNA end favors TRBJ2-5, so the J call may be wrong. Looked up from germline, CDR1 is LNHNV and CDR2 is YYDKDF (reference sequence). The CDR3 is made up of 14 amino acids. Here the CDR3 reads CATNRRDKQETQYF. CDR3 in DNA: TGTGCCACCAACAGAAGGGACAAACAAGAGACCCAGTACTTC.

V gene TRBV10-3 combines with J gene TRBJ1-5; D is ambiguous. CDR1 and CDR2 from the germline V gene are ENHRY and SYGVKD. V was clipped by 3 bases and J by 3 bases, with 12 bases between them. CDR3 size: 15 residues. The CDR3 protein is CAISDSETHNQPQHF. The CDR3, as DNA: TGTGCCATCAGTGATAGTGAGACCCACAATCAGCCCCAGCATTTT.

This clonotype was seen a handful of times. The CDR3 reads CASSGGNGQRGGLAVRRDTQYF. The CDR3 DNA follows: TGTGCCAGCAGCGGCGGAAACGGACAAAGAGGAGGACTAGCGGTGCGCCGGGATACGCAGTATTTT. The chain employs TRBV12-3 or TRBV12-4 and TRBJ2-3; TRBD2 matches 10 bases. V lost 6 bases to trimming and J lost 6 bases; unmatched junction nucleotides: 30. The CDR3 runs to 22 residues.